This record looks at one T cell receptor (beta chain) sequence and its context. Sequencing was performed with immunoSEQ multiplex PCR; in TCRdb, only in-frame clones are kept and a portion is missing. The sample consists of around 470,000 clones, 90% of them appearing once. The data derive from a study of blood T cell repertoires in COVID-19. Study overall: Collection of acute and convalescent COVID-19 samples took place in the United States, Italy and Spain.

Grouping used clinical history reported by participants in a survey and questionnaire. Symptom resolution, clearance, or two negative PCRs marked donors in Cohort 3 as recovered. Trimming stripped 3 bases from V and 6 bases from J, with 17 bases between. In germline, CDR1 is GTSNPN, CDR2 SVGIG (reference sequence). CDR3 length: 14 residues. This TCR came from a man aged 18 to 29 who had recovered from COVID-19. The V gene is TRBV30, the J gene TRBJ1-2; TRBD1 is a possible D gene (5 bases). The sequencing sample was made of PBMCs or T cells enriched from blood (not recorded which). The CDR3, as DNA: TGTGCCTGGAGCATCGGACAAACTACGGATGGCTACACCTTC. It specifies CAWSIGQTTDGYTF.